Described below is a single T cell receptor beta chain sequence and its context. This sample is part of a study of blood T cell repertoires in COVID-19. Study overall: Sites in the United States, Italy and Spain provided acute and convalescent COVID-19 samples. Sources were T cells, B-cell-depleted T cells, or PBMCs; the material itself was cDNA or gDNA.

This CDR3 is 21 amino acids long. Germline CDR1 is MNHEY and CDR2 is SMNVEV (reference sequence). V lost 7 bases and J lost 0; bases outside the gene matches: 21. Study processing details: Amplification from reference gene primers served as the basis for estimated nucleated cell counts. TCRdb keeps only in-frame clones here, not all; method: immunoSEQ multiplex PCR. Clone size and V and J calls were adopted from that table, with D and trimming inferred from the DNA. The sample includes 380,000 or so clones, nearly 90% of them seen just once. The sequence came from a woman in her forties with acute COVID-19. The J gene is TRBJ2-1, the V gene TRBV27, with 10 bases aligning to TRBD2. The sample was PBMCs or T cells enriched from blood (not recorded which). The CDR3 region is CASITSGGARTLQSSYNEQFF. In DNA form, the CDR3 reads TGTGCCAGCATTACGAGCGGGGGGGCCCGCACCCTCCAGAGCTCCTACAATGAGCAGTTCTTC.